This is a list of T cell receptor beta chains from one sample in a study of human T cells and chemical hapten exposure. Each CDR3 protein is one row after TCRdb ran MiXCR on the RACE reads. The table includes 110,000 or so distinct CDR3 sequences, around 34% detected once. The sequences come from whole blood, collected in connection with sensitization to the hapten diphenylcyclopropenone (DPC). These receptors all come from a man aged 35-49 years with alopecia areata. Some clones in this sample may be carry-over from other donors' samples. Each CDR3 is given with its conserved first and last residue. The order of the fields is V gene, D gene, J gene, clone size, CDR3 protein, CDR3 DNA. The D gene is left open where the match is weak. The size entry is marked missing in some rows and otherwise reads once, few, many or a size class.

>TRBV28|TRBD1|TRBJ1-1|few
CASSSTGTGASRTEAFF
TGTGCCAGCAGTTCGACCGGGACAGGGGCATCGAGGACTGAAGCTTTCTTT
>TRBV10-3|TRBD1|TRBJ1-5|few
CAISEPGTGSNQPQHF
TGTGCCATCAGTGAGCCGGGGACAGGTAGCAATCAGCCCCAGCATTTT
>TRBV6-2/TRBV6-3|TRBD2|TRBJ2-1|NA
CASSYSPTSAEQFF
TGTGCCAGCAGTTACTCGCCGACTAGCGCCGAGCAGTTCTTC
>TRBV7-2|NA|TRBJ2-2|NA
CASSLELRSELFF
TGTGCCAGCAGCTTAGAGCTTCGGTCGGAGCTGTTTTTT
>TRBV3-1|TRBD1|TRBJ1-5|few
CASSQGTGVSQPQHF
TGTGCCAGCAGCCAAGGGACAGGGGTGAGTCAGCCCCAGCATTTT
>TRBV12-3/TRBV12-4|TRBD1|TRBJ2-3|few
CASSLATGGSTDTQYF
TGTGCCAGCAGTTTAGCGACAGGGGGTTCCACAGATACGCAGTATTTT
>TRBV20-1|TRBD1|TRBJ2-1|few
CSADTSGTGVHNEQFF
TGCAGTGCGGATACCTCCGGGACAGGGGTGCACAATGAGCAGTTCTTC
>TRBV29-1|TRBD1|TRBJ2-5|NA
CSVEPRGGGETQYF
TGCAGCGTTGAACCGAGAGGGGGCGGGGAGACCCAGTACTTC
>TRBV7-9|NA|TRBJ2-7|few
CASSPAFDWSYEQYF
TGTGCCAGCAGCCCCGCCTTCGACTGGTCCTACGAGCAGTACTTC
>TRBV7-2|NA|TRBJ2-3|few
CASSFAGQNTDTQYF
TGTGCCAGCAGCTTCGCCGGACAGAACACAGATACGCAGTATTTT
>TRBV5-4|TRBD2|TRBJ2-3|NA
CASSSGTRVTDTQYF
TGTGCCAGCAGCTCCGGGACTAGGGTTACAGATACGCAGTATTTT
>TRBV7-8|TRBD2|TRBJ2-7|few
CASSPSGSSYEQYF
TGTGCCAGCAGCCCCAGCGGGAGCTCCTACGAGCAGTACTTC
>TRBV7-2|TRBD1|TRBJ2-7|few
CASSYPGTGNYEQYF
TGTGCCAGCAGCTATCCCGGGACAGGGAACTACGAGCAGTACTTC
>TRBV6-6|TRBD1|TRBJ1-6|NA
CASSYMGQGRGPNSPLHF
TGTGCCAGCAGTTACATGGGACAGGGGCGCGGTCCTAATTCACCCCTCCACTTT
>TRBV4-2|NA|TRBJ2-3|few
CASSQVLPVGTDTQYF
TGTGCCAGCAGCCAAGTACTGCCCGTTGGCACAGATACGCAGTATTTT
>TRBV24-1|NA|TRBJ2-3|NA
CATALGPEGTDTQYF
TGTGCCACCGCTCTTGGCCCAGAGGGAACAGATACGCAGTATTTT
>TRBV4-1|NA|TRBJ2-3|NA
CASSHRTVRGTDTQYF
TGCGCCAGCAGCCATCGGACAGTCAGGGGCACAGATACGCAGTATTTT
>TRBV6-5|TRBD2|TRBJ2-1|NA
CASRLAGGHNEQFF
TGTGCCAGCCGCCTAGCGGGAGGCCACAATGAGCAGTTCTTC
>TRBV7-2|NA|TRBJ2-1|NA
CASSLRDGPYNEQFF
TGTGCCAGCAGCTTGAGGGACGGTCCCTACAATGAGCAGTTCTTC
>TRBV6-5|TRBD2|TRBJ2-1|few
CASRRRLAGDGNEQFF
TGTGCCAGCAGACGCAGACTAGCGGGAGACGGAAATGAGCAGTTCTTC
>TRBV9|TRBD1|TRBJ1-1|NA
CASSLTGDRRTEAFF
TGTGCCAGCTCCCTCACCGGGGACAGACGCACTGAAGCTTTCTTT
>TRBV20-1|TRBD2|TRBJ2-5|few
CSARGTSGQETQYF
TGCAGTGCTAGAGGGACTAGCGGCCAAGAGACCCAGTACTTC
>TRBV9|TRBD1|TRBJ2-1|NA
CASSVATGVGYNEQFF
TGTGCCAGCAGCGTAGCTACAGGGGTCGGGTACAATGAGCAGTTCTTC
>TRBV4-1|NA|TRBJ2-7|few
CASSQEGVGGYEQYF
TGCGCCAGCAGCCAAGAAGGGGTCGGAGGCTACGAGCAGTACTTC
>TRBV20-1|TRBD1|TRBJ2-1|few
CSARVETGANEQFF
TGCAGTGCTAGAGTCGAGACAGGGGCAAATGAGCAGTTCTTC
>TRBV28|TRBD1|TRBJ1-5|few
CASSRVQGQGGNQPQHF
TGTGCCAGCAGCCGCGTACAAGGACAGGGCGGTAATCAGCCCCAGCATTTT
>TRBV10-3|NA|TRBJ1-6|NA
CAISESGASGSPLHF
TGTGCCATCAGTGAGTCAGGGGCATCGGGTTCACCCCTCCACTTT
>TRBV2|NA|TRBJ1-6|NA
CASLGGGWSPLHF
TGTGCCAGCCTTGGGGGGGGCTGGTCACCCCTCCACTTT
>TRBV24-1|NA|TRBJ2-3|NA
CATSDSYTDTQYF
TGTGCCACCAGTGATTCATACACAGATACGCAGTATTTT
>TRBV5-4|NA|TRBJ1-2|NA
CASGEPIYGYTF
TGTGCCAGCGGAGAGCCCATTTATGGCTACACCTTC
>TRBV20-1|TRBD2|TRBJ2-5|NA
CSEAPAGRQETQYF
TGCAGTGAAGCGCCAGCGGGACGCCAAGAGACCCAGTACTTC
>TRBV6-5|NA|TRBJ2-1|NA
CATRQGIRDEQFF
TGTGCCACCCGCCAGGGTATTCGAGATGAGCAGTTCTTC
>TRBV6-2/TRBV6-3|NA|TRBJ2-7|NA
CASSWASSYEQYF
TGTGCCAGCAGTTGGGCGAGCTCCTACGAGCAGTACTTC
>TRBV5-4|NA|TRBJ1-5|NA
CASSSSPKGSNQPQHF
TGTGCCAGCAGTTCGTCTCCGAAGGGAAGCAATCAGCCCCAGCATTTT
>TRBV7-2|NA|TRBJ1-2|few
CASSTGARRTKDYGYTF
TGTGCCAGCAGCACCGGGGCCAGGCGTACTAAAGACTATGGCTACACCTTC
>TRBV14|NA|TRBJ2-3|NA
CASSLNRGDTQYF
TGTGCCAGCAGCCTTAACCGGGGAGATACGCAGTATTTT
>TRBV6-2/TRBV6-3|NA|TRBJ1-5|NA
CASSAGASNQPQHF
TGTGCCAGCAGCGCAGGGGCCAGCAATCAGCCCCAGCATTTT
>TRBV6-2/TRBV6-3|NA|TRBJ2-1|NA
CASSYVQYDEQFF
TGTGCCAGCAGTTATGTTCAGTACGATGAGCAGTTCTTC
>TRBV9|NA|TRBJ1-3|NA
CASSAETRGNTIYF
TGTGCCAGCAGCGCGGAGACACGGGGAAACACCATATATTTT
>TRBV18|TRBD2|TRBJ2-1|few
CASSVTSGSVGNEQFF
TGTGCCAGCTCAGTGACTAGCGGGAGCGTCGGCAATGAGCAGTTCTTC
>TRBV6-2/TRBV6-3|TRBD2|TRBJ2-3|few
CASIQRERTDTQYF
TGTGCCAGCATCCAGCGGGAGCGCACAGATACGCAGTATTTT
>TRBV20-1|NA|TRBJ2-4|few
CSGRQTIAKNIQYF
TGCAGTGGGCGGCAGACGATAGCCAAAAACATTCAGTACTTC
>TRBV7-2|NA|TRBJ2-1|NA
CASSPTGAGGYEQFF
TGTGCCAGCAGCCCCACAGGGGCGGGGGGATATGAGCAGTTCTTC
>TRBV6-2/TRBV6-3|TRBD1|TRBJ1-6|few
CASRLPIQQGTAPLHF
TGTGCCAGCAGGCTCCCCATCCAACAGGGGACAGCACCCCTCCACTTT
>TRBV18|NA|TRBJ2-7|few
CASSPAAGREQYF
TGTGCCAGCTCACCGGCGGCAGGGCGAGAGCAGTACTTC
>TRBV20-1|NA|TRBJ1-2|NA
CSGETTNYGYTF
TGCAGTGGGGAAACAACTAACTATGGCTACACCTTC
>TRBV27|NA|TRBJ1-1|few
CASSALPGTEAFF
TGTGCCAGCAGTGCCCTGCCTGGGACTGAAGCTTTCTTT
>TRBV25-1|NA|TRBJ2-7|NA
CASSGGYEQYF
TGTGCCAGCAGTGGCGGCTACGAGCAGTACTTC
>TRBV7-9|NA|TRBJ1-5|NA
CASSSEFSNQPQHF
TGTGCCAGCAGTTCCGAGTTTAGCAATCAGCCCCAGCATTTT
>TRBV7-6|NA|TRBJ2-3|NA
CASSPKGAVGADTQYF
TGTGCCAGCAGTCCGAAAGGGGCGGTTGGCGCAGATACGCAGTATTTT
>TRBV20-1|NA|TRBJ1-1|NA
CSARGGGWDTEAFF
TGCAGTGCTAGAGGTGGGGGATGGGACACTGAAGCTTTCTTT
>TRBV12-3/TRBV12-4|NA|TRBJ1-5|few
CASSLGSSNQPQHF
TGTGCCAGCAGTTTAGGGTCGAGCAATCAGCCCCAGCATTTT